The TCR beta chain under discussion was sequenced for a study of OX40 agonist ivuxolimab in advanced cancers. Generated by immunoSEQ multiplex PCR, the TCRdb table keeps only in-frame clones and is missing some. The table lists 55,000 to 80,000 clones, roughly nine tenths of them singletons, with approximately 1.2% in the top ten. Trimming cost V 6 bases and J 0 bases, with 12 bases left between them. This CDR3 spans 15 amino acids. The germline gives CDR1 MNHEY, CDR2 SVGAGI. This sequence joins TRBV6-5 and TRBJ2-4, with unresolved D. The material was CD4+ or CD8+ T cells sorted from blood, obtained in a trial of the OX40 agonist ivuxolimab. The sequence derives from an adult with an advanced solid tumor such as melanoma, head and neck, liver or kidney cancer. In DNA form, the CDR3 reads TGTGCCAGCAGCCCCATGTTCGGAGCCAAAAACATTCAGTACTTC. Protein sequence: CASSPMFGAKNIQYF.